This entry lists 31 T cell receptor beta chains sequenced from one sample in a study of T cells in localized non-small cell lung cancer. TCRdb's table, derived via immunoSEQ multiplex PCR, lists solely in-frame clones and lacks some. The sample has about 35,000 clones, 91% seen once; the top ten hold 10% to 15%. Source: peripheral blood mononuclear cells, taken before any cancer treatment. The receptors stem from an older female donor with stage II lung adenocarcinoma.

The chain recombines TRBV28 with TRBJ2-7; 7 bases are a match to TRBD1. The trim removed 2 bases at V and 3 bases at J, leaving 1 base unmatched. The CDR3 spans 13 residues. The germline CDR1 and CDR2 sequences are MDHEN and SYDVKM. The CDR3 region has the DNA TGTGCCAGCAGTTTAGGGACAGTCTACGAGCAGTACTTC. Encoded protein: CASSLGTVYEQYF.

The rearrangement joins TRBV6-1 to TRBJ2-1; either TRBD1 or TRBD2 may fit D (5 bases each). There are 14 residues in the CDR3. CDR1 and CDR2 from the germline V gene are MNHNS and SASEGT. With 8 bases removed from V and 9 bases from J, the gap between germline ends came to 20 bases. CDR3 region: CASGNRGLVGEQFF. As DNA, the CDR3 is TGTGCCAGCGGTAATCGGGGCCTAGTAGGTGAGCAGTTCTTC.

The rearrangement joins TRBV29-1 to TRBJ2-4; a possible D gene is TRBD1 (6 bases). CDR3 length: 15 residues. V lost 6 bases, J lost 4 bases, and 19 bases lay in between. Germline assignment: CDR1 SQVTM and CDR2 ANQGSEA. CDR3 sequence: CSVAIRDTSKNIQYF. The CDR3 coding sequence is TGCAGCGTAGCGATCCGGGACACCAGTAAAAACATTCAGTACTTC.

The V call is TRBV30, the J call TRBJ2-6; a weak D match, TRBD2 (5 bases). CDR3 length: 18 amino acids. Per the germline V gene, CDR1 is GTSNPN and CDR2 is SVGIG (reference sequence). Deletions cut 5 bases from V and 1 base from J, with 21 bases between. The CDR3 spells CAWGWGRGPSSGANVLTF. The CDR3 DNA is TGTGCCTGGGGGTGGGGAAGAGGGCCCTCTTCTGGGGCCAACGTCCTGACTTTC.

The genes are TRBV5-6 and TRBJ2-1; D is unresolved. The CDR3 runs to 14 residues. Deletions cut 2 bases from V and 4 bases from J, with 10 bases between. Germline V gene sequence: CDR1 SGHDT, CDR2 YYEEEE. CDR3 coding DNA: TGTGCCAGCAGCTTAAACTGGGAATACAATGAGCAGTTCTTC. Translating it yields CASSLNWEYNEQFF.

This chain links TRBV6-6 with TRBJ1-1, with TRBD1 identical over 9 bases. CDR3 length: 14 amino acids. CDR1 is MNHNY, CDR2 SVGAGI, per germline (reference sequence). The ends lost 0 bases at V and 10 bases at J; junction bases unmatched: 6. This chain's CDR3 is CASSYSQGARGAFF. For the CDR3, the DNA is TGTGCCAGCAGTTACTCACAGGGGGCGCGGGGAGCTTTCTTT.

This sequence joins TRBV7-9 and TRBJ2-2; TRBD1 matches 7 bases. The CDR3 extends over 16 amino acids. Trimming took 6 bases from V and 3 from J; bases not matched to a gene: 10. Germline V gene data show CDR1 as SEHNR and CDR2 as FQNEAQ (reference sequence). In nucleotides, the CDR3 is TGTGCCAGCAGTCCTAGGAAAACAGGGGACACCGGGGAGCTGTTTTTT. Translated: CASSPRKTGDTGELFF. Together with reference TRBV7-9 and TRBJ2-2, the CDR3 gives the full variable domain: DTGVSQNPRHKITKRGQNVTFRCDPISEHNRLYWYRQTLGQGPEFLTYFQNEAQLEKSRLLSDRFSAERPKGSFSTLEIQRTEQGDSAMYLCASSPRKTGDTGELFFGEGSRLTVL.

This clone was seen a handful of times. The DNA of the CDR3 is TGTGCCAGCAGTTACTCTGGGGTCGGGAACAATGAGCAGTTCTTC. This encodes CASSYSGVGNNEQFF. The chain joins TRBV6-5 to TRBJ2-1; tentative D call: TRBD2 (5 bases). From germline, CDR1 is MNHEY and CDR2 SVGAGI. The CDR3 covers 15 residues. The V end was cut by 0 bases, the J end by 5 bases, with 11 bases between.

CDR3 sequence reads: CASRGPGSGRVLDIQYF. The CDR3 DNA reads TGTGCCAGCAGGGGACCGGGGTCGGGCAGGGTATTAGACATTCAGTACTTC. The chain couples TRBV25-1 to TRBJ2-4; either TRBD1 or TRBD2 may fit D (5 bases each). CDR1 is MGHDK, CDR2 SYGVNS, per germline. The CDR3 totals 17 residues. Trimming left V 6 bases short and J 8 bases short, with 26 bases between.

This clone occurred once. The chain joins TRBV5-6 to TRBJ2-7; 10 positions match TRBD1. The CDR3 is made up of 15 amino acids. Germline V CDR1 and CDR2: SGHDT, YYEEEE. Trimming cost V 2 bases and J 6 bases; bases outside gene matches: 8. The CDR3 sequence: CASSLPGQGNSEQYF. The CDR3 coding sequence is TGTGCCAGCAGCTTACCGGGACAGGGGAACTCCGAGCAGTACTTC.

This chain connects TRBV28 to TRBJ1-4; 7 bases are shared with TRBD1. V was pared by 4 bases and J by 0 bases, with 5 bases of the junction left unmatched. CDR3 length: 16 residues. Germline values: CDR1 MDHEN, CDR2 SYDVKM. The CDR3 DNA reads as TGTGCCAGCAGTTCAGGGGGGGCCGCAACTAATGAAAAACTGTTTTTT. Amino acids: CASSSGGAATNEKLFF.

The chain has TRBV28 and TRBJ2-1, with D perhaps TRBD2 (6 bases). CDR1 MDHEN and CDR2 SYDVKM come from the germline V gene. The length of the CDR3 is 17 residues. V gave up 6 bases and J gave up 5 bases, with 23 bases separating them. For the CDR3, the DNA is TGTGCCAGCAGGGGCGGGACCTACGGCGAGGGCCACAATGAGCAGTTCTTC. This translates into CASRGGTYGEGHNEQFF.

V gene TRBV10-1 combines with J gene TRBJ1-2; D is undetermined. The CDR3 loop spans 13 amino acids. Germline V lookup: CDR1 WNHNN, CDR2 SYGVQD (reference sequence). Trimming removed 2 bases at V and 3 bases at J, with 7 bases between. CDR3 amino acids: CASSETIHYGYTF. The DNA for the CDR3 is TGCGCCAGCAGTGAGACCATTCACTATGGCTACACCTTC.

This chain connects TRBV12-2 to TRBJ2-3; the table's D call, TRBD1, has no DNA check behind it. TRBV12-2 is noted as a pseudogene. CDR3 length: 14 residues. CDR3 sequence: CASRSRQGRDTQYF. Here the CDR3 DNA reads TGTGCAAGTCGCTCCCGACAGGGGAGGGATACGCAGTATTTT.

This sequence joins TRBV7-3 and TRBJ2-1, with D unclear. V was shortened by 2 bases and J by 0 bases, with 8 bases between the two germline ends. The CDR3 has 15 amino acids. Looked up from germline, CDR1 is SGHTA and CDR2 is FQGTGA. CDR3 nucleotides: TGTGCCAGCAGCTTAGCGGAGTTCTCCTACAATGAGCAGTTCTTC. Residues: CASSLAEFSYNEQFF.

The chain employs TRBV19 and TRBJ1-1; D remains ambiguous. This CDR3 is 11 amino acids long. The germline gives CDR1 LNHDA, CDR2 SQIVND (reference sequence). V gave up 1 base and J gave up 6 bases, with 3 bases separating them. This CDR3 is CASSIGSEAFF. In DNA form, the CDR3 reads TGTGCCAGTAGTATAGGGTCTGAAGCTTTCTTT.

V gene TRBV5-4 combines with J gene TRBJ2-5; 11 nucleotides agree with TRBD1. The CDR3 has 15 amino acids. Germline V gene sequence: CDR1 SGHNT, CDR2 YYREEE (reference sequence). The junction had 2 bases not matched to a gene; V was cut back by 0 bases and J by 4 bases. The CDR3 nucleotides read TGTGCCAGCAGCTTGGGGACAGGGGGCTTAGAGACCCAGTACTTC. Translated, it gives CASSLGTGGLETQYF. Full variable domain (outside the CDR3, taken from reference TRBV5-4 and TRBJ2-5): ETGVTQSPTHLIKTRGQQVTLRCSSQSGHNTVSWYQQALGQGPQFIFQYYREEENGRGNFPPRFSGLQFPNYSSELNVNALELDDSALYLCASSLGTGGLETQYFGPGTRLLVL.

This chain uses TRBV4-1 with TRBJ1-5, with D uncertain. With 0 bases removed from V and 1 base from J, the gap between germline ends came to 7 bases. Looked up from germline, CDR1 is MGHRA and CDR2 is YSYEKL. The CDR3 runs 15 residues. The CDR3 DNA follows: TGCGCCAGCAGCCAAGATTATAACAGCAATCAGCCCCAGCATTTT. Residues: CASSQDYNSNQPQHF.

Only one count was recorded for this clone. The J gene is TRBJ1-2, the V gene TRBV7-9; the D gene is possibly TRBD1 (6 bases). Germline values: CDR1 SEHNR, CDR2 FQNEAQ (reference sequence). V was pared by 5 bases and J by 4 bases, with 8 bases between. This CDR3 has 12 residues. Written as DNA, the CDR3 is TGTGCCAGCAGCCAGGACAGCTATGGCTACACCTTC. Translation gives CASSQDSYGYTF.

This chain uses TRBV7-8 with TRBJ1-1; possibly TRBD1 for D (6 bases). The CDR3 has 15 residues. V was pared by 4 bases and J by 1 base, with 13 bases between. Germline V gene lookup returns CDR1 SGHVS and CDR2 FQNEAQ. The CDR3 sequence: CASSSFGGENTEAFF. The CDR3 region has the DNA TGTGCCAGCAGCTCCTTCGGGGGCGAGAACACTGAAGCTTTCTTT.

The gene calls are TRBV5-1 and TRBJ2-3, with 11 bases matching TRBD2. CDR1 is SGHRS, CDR2 YFSETQ, per germline. CDR3 length equals 16 residues. Losses at the gene ends were 5 bases for V and 3 bases for J; bases not matched to a gene: 8. The CDR3 sequence: CASRRTTSGTTDTQYF. The CDR3 nucleotides read TGCGCCAGCAGGCGAACGACTAGCGGGACGACAGATACGCAGTATTTT.

Note on this clone: Relative to the germline gene, one junction end is altered; a read error may explain this. The chain joins TRBV5-1 to TRBJ2-1; weak D call: TRBD2 (5 bases). The CDR3 loop spans 16 amino acids. Germline CDR1 and CDR2: SGHRS and YFSETQ. The chain's CDR3 is CANSLQAAGSYNEQFF. The DNA of the CDR3 is TGCGCCAACAGCCTACAAGCTGCGGGCTCCTACAATGAGCAGTTCTTC.

The V call is TRBV18, the J call TRBJ1-2; D not certain. Trimming stripped 6 bases from V and 2 bases from J, with 10 bases between. Germline CDR1 KGHSH, CDR2 LQKENI. CDR3 length: 13 amino acids. In DNA, the CDR3 is TGTGCCAGCTCCCCCGGGTGGAACTATGGCTACACCTTC. This gives the protein CASSPGWNYGYTF.

The J gene is TRBJ1-6, the V gene TRBV27; 10 positions agree with TRBD1. Germline V gives CDR1 MNHEY, CDR2 SMNVEV (reference sequence). The CDR3 length is 16 residues. Trimming at V came to 2 bases and at J to 9 bases, leaving 7 bases not matched to a gene. DNA of the CDR3: TGTGCCAGCAGTTTAGGGACAGGGGATTTAGGTTCACCCCTCCACTTT. This gives the protein CASSLGTGDLGSPLHF.

The chain is built from TRBV7-3 and TRBJ2-2; D not resolved. Deletions cut 5 bases from V and 0 bases from J, with 4 bases between. The CDR3 extends over 13 amino acids. CDR1 SGHTA and CDR2 FQGTGA come from the germline V gene. The CDR3 here is CASSQTNTGELFF. The CDR3 nucleotides read TGTGCCAGCAGCCAAACGAACACCGGGGAGCTGTTTTTT.

CDR3 bases: TGTGCCACCAGCAGTACTACAGGGGCGTACGAGCAGTACTTC. It translates to CATSSTTGAYEQYF. This chain links TRBV15 with TRBJ2-7; TRBD1 matches 7 bases. The CDR3 sequence is 14 residues long. The germline V gene has CDR1 LNHNV and CDR2 YYDKDF (reference sequence). With 3 bases clipped from V and 4 bases from J, the junction kept 6 bases outside the gene matches.

The rearrangement joins TRBV7-2 to TRBJ2-7; 8 bases are shared with TRBD2. The V and J ends lost 1 base and 4 bases, in that order; junction bases with no gene match: 12. Germline CDR1 is SGHTA and CDR2 is FQGNSA. This CDR3 spans 17 amino acids. The CDR3 loop reads CASSLGRTSRRGYEQYF. The CDR3 region has the DNA TGTGCCAGCAGCTTAGGGAGGACTAGCCGAAGAGGATACGAGCAGTACTTC.

This clone was seen once. The CDR3: CASSSDRGNGYTF. CDR3 sequence (DNA): TGTGCCAGCAGCAGCGACAGGGGTAATGGCTACACCTTC. The chain links TRBV5-4 to TRBJ1-2; 8 bases fit TRBD1. CDR1 and CDR2 (germline): SGHNT, YYREEE (reference sequence). V was clipped by 4 bases and J by 6 bases; unmatched bases: 5. The CDR3 totals 13 residues.

This chain connects TRBV2 to TRBJ1-1, with D perhaps matching TRBD1 (6 bases). The CDR3 length is 15 residues. CDR1 and CDR2 from the germline V gene are SNHLY and FYNNEI. Between the trimmed V and J ends, which lost 7 bases and 3 bases, there was a span of 18 bases. As DNA, the CDR3 is TGTGCCAGCAATCTCTTTGGGGGCGTGGACACTGAAGCTTTCTTT. Protein sequence: CASNLFGGVDTEAFF.

This chain links TRBV15 with TRBJ2-4, with 11 bases aligning to TRBD1. V gave up 0 bases and J gave up 4 bases; unmatched junction bases: 8. The CDR3 is 18 amino acids. CDR1 is LNHNV and CDR2 is YYDKDF in the germline V gene (reference sequence). In DNA, the CDR3 is TGTGCCACCAGCAGAGAGGCGATAGGACAGGGGGCGAAAAACATTCAGTACTTC. Its translation: CATSREAIGQGAKNIQYF.

The V and J genes are TRBV2 and TRBJ2-5; possible D gene TRBD2, 6 bases. This CDR3 has 13 amino acids. Germline V CDR1 and CDR2: SNHLY, FYNNEI. V lost 4 bases and J lost 5, with 11 bases in between. CDR3 region: CASSAPAGETQYF. In nucleotides, the CDR3 is TGTGCCAGCAGTGCGCCCGCGGGGGAGACCCAGTACTTC.